This record covers a single T cell receptor (beta chain). The antigen is undetermined. The data stem from a study of vaccination effects on CD4 cells after COVID-19. Study-level background: Before any sequencing was done, the ViraFEST assay used viral peptide pools to expand antigen-specific CD4+ T cells. Overall study findings and caveats: No early post-infection timepoints were available in the study, which also included few convalescent patients.

The table came from immunoSEQ multiplex PCR; TCRdb's copy has only in-frame clones and leaves some out. In the table there are more than 35,000 clones, around 63% of which are singletons. The CDR3 contains 17 residues. After removal of 4 bases from V and 4 bases from J, the junction contained 6 bases not matched to a gene. The germline V gene encodes CDR1 MGHRA and CDR2 YSYEKL. Isolation of CD4+ T cells took place after about nine days of culture. J is TRBJ2-1 and V is TRBV4-1; 14 bases agree with TRBD2. The origin of this receptor is a human donor who received a COVID-19 vaccine. The starting material was CD4+ T cells from PBMCs cultured without peptide, obtained before COVID-19 vaccination. DNA of the CDR3: TGCGCCAGCAGCCCCGGACTAGCGGGAGGAAAGTACAATGAGCAGTTCTTC. Translation gives CASSPGLAGGKYNEQFF.